Sequencing of this T cell receptor beta chain was carried out in a study of beta chain features in type 1 diabetes. The CDR3 runs to 15 residues. Germline CDR1 SGHTA, CDR2 FQGNSA. The V and J ends lost 4 bases and 4 bases, in that order; junction bases with no gene match: 5. Since all of the isolated RNA was reverse transcribed, expressed TCRB transcripts were what got sequenced. Profiling relied on immunoSEQ multiplex PCR, and the TCRdb table lists in-frame clones only, not all of them. Of 850,000 to 900,000 clones listed, 17% are singletons. The sequence was collected from a woman aged 18-29 years in good health. The genes are TRBV7-2 and TRBJ2-7, with TRBD2 matching over 12 bases. Sequenced material: naive CD4+ T cells from blood. CDR3 loop: CASSSLTSGGYEQYF. CDR3 nucleotide sequence: TGTGCCAGCAGCTCGCTTACTAGCGGGGGGTACGAGCAGTACTTC. The full variable domain, with the rest looked up from reference TRBV7-2 and TRBJ2-7, is GAGVSQSPSNKVTEKGKDVELRCDPISGHTALYWYRQSLGQGLEFLIYFQGNSAPDKSGLPSDRFSAERTGGSVSTLTIQRTQQEDSAVYLCASSSLTSGGYEQYFGPGTRLTVT.